The 21 T cell receptor beta chains given below trace back to one sample, sequenced in a study of control samples from healthy donors and cancer patients. Here immunoSEQ multiplex PCR was the method, and the copy in TCRdb shows in-frame clones only, minus some. The sample lists approximately 150,000 clones, approximately 88% seen once, with 4.9% in the top ten. The sequencing sample was made of blood. The receptors stem from a man between 25 and 39 years old in good health.

CDR3 DNA sequence: TGTGCCAGCAGTTTTCTAGCGGGAGGGCCGGGTGAGCAGTTCTTC. Translating it yields CASSFLAGGPGEQFF. The chain employs TRBV27 and TRBJ2-1; TRBD2 aligns across 12 bases. The CDR3 has 15 residues. Germline V lookup: CDR1 MNHEY, CDR2 SMNVEV (reference sequence). Trimming at V came to 3 bases and at J to 9 bases, leaving 6 bases not matched to a gene.

This rearrangement joins TRBV6-2 or TRBV6-3 to TRBJ2-7, with TRBD2 matching 11 bases. CDR1 MNHEY and CDR2 SVGEGT come from the germline V gene. J was trimmed by 6 bases and V by 0 bases; bases with no gene match: 7. This CDR3 comprises 16 residues. CDR3 DNA: TGTGCCAGCAGTTACTCGTTGACTAGCGGGATGCTCGAGCAGTACTTC. This codes for CASSYSLTSGMLEQYF.

V usage is TRBV25-1 and J usage is TRBJ2-1, with D perhaps matching TRBD1 (5 bases). V was clipped by 4 bases and J by 6 bases, with 10 bases between them. Per the germline V gene, CDR1 is MGHDK and CDR2 is SYGVNS. The CDR3 loop spans 13 amino acids. Written as DNA, the CDR3 is TGTGCCAGCAGTGCCCCAGGGTTCAATGAGCAGTTCTTC. Amino acids: CASSAPGFNEQFF.

Turning to this clone: The identical CDR3 is also encoded by other nucleotide sequences in the sample. This chain uses TRBV7-9 with TRBJ2-7, with D tentatively TRBD1 (5 bases). Germline assignment: CDR1 SEHNR and CDR2 FQNEAQ (reference sequence). V was pared by 2 bases and J by 0 bases, with 8 bases between. This CDR3 comprises 14 residues. In DNA, the CDR3 is TGTGCCAGCAGCTTACAGGGATCCTCCTACGAGCAGTACTTC. Its translation is CASSLQGSSYEQYF.

In its sample, this clone was seen a few times. The CDR3, as DNA: TGTGCCAGCAGCTCCCGTCTGGGGGAAAAACTGTTTTTT. Its protein product is CASSSRLGEKLFF. This chain joins TRBV9 and TRBJ1-4; D ambiguous. Per germline, CDR1 SGDLS and CDR2 YYNGEE. V was shortened by 4 bases and J by 8 bases, with 12 bases between the two germline ends. This CDR3 has 13 residues.

This chain joins TRBV11-2 and TRBJ2-1; D could derive from TRBD1 or TRBD2 (5 bases each). CDR1 is SGHAT, CDR2 FQNNGV, per germline. The CDR3 is made up of 14 amino acids. Deletions cut 5 bases from V and 3 bases from J, with 11 bases between. For the CDR3, the DNA is TGTGCCAGCAGCCTGGGGGACGTCTACAATGAGCAGTTCTTC. As protein: CASSLGDVYNEQFF.

This chain's CDR3 is CASSLSYGQSDEKLFF. The CDR3 bases are TGTGCCAGCAGCTTATCTTATGGACAGTCTGATGAAAAACTGTTTTTT. This rearrangement joins TRBV7-9 to TRBJ1-4, with D maybe TRBD1 (6 bases). In germline, CDR1 is SEHNR, CDR2 FQNEAQ (reference sequence). The V and J ends lost 2 bases and 6 bases respectively, with 16 bases between them. This CDR3 comprises 16 residues. The complete variable domain, with remaining parts taken from reference TRBV7-9 and TRBJ1-4, reads DTGVSQNPRHKITKRGQNVTFRCDPISEHNRLYWYRQTLGQGPEFLTYFQNEAQLEKSRLLSDRFSAERPKGSFSTLEIQRTEQGDSAMYLCASSLSYGQSDEKLFFGSGTQLSVL.

This chain links TRBV6-2 or TRBV6-3 with TRBJ1-2; possibly TRBD1 for D (6 bases). The CDR3 runs 13 residues. The V end lost 5 bases, the J end lost 8 bases, and 15 bases lay between the germline ends. Germline CDR1 is MNHEY and CDR2 is SVGEGT. The CDR3 coding sequence is TGTGCCAGCAGTAAGAACACAGGGACGGGCTACACCTTC. Its protein product is CASSKNTGTGYTF.

This clone was observed a handful of times. The junction does not match germline at one end; this may be a read error. The CDR3 here is CASSENPWGTRLF. The CDR3 coding sequence is TGTGCCAGCAGTGAAAACCCTTGGGGGACGCGATTATTC. The chain joins TRBV6-1 to TRBJ2-7; D is tentatively TRBD1 or TRBD2 (5 bases each). The germline V gene has CDR1 MNHNS and CDR2 SASEGT. CDR3 length: 13 residues.

The V and J genes are TRBV27 and TRBJ1-4, with D possibly matching TRBD1 (5 bases). CDR1 MNHEY and CDR2 SMNVEV come from the germline V gene (reference sequence). V lost 4 bases and J 5 bases, leaving 11 bases between the germline ends. The CDR3 extends over 14 amino acids. CDR3: CASSSGQINEKLFF. Here the CDR3 DNA reads TGTGCCAGCAGTTCAGGGCAGATAAATGAAAAACTGTTTTTT.

This chain connects TRBV5-8 to TRBJ1-5; D is unresolved. The V end lost 3 bases, the J end lost 0 bases, and 13 bases lay between the germline ends. The CDR3 loop spans 16 amino acids. Germline loops: CDR1 SGHTS, CDR2 YDEGEE. In DNA form, the CDR3 reads TGTGCCAGCAGCTCTGTCTCACTATATAGCAATCAGCCCCAGCATTTT. Its translation: CASSSVSLYSNQPQHF.

The chain links TRBV18 to TRBJ2-5; D is ambiguous. Germline values: CDR1 KGHSH, CDR2 LQKENI. V lost 6 bases, J lost 2 bases, and 7 bases lay in between. CDR3 length: 12 residues. CDR3 amino acids: CASSQNQETQYF. In DNA form, the CDR3 reads TGTGCCAGCTCGCAGAATCAAGAGACCCAGTACTTC. Looking up the rest from reference TRBV18 and TRBJ2-5 gives the full variable domain: NAGVMQNPRHLVRRRGQEARLRCSPMKGHSHVYWYRQLPEEGLKFMVYLQKENIIDESGMPKERFSAEFPKEGPSILRIQQVVRGDSAAYFCASSQNQETQYFGPGTRLLVL.

V gene TRBV7-9 combines with J gene TRBJ2-1, with 13 positions matching TRBD2. Germline trimming cut 2 bases from V and 10 bases from J; bases unmatched to any gene: 5. This CDR3 is 15 amino acids long. Germline-derived CDR1 and CDR2 are SEHNR and FQNEAQ (reference sequence). CDR3: CASSLWTSGGGEQFF. The CDR3 nucleotides are TGTGCCAGCAGCTTATGGACTAGCGGGGGAGGGGAGCAGTTCTTC.

The chain links TRBV6-5 to TRBJ1-5; D uncertain. CDR1 is MNHEY, CDR2 SVGAGI, per germline. The CDR3 is 15 amino acids. Trimming stripped 4 bases from V and 0 bases from J, with 10 bases between. In DNA form, the CDR3 reads TGTGCCAGCAGTTTTGCCAGGTCTAGCAATCAGCCCCAGCATTTT. Translation gives CASSFARSSNQPQHF.

This CDR3 reads CASGPSFRDTQYF. CDR3 coding DNA: TGTGCCAGCGGCCCATCCTTTCGAGATACGCAGTATTTT. This sequence joins TRBV27 and TRBJ2-3; D gene unclear. The germline V gene encodes CDR1 MNHEY and CDR2 SMNVEV (reference sequence). Trimming left V 8 bases short and J 5 bases short, with 14 bases between. This CDR3 is 13 amino acids long.

The gene calls are TRBV9 and TRBJ2-6, with TRBD1 identical over 7 bases. The CDR3 is made up of 16 amino acids. The J segment lost 3 bases and the V segment lost 4 bases, leaving 7 bases of the junction unmatched. Germline V gene lookup returns CDR1 SGDLS and CDR2 YYNGEE. CDR3 in DNA: TGTGCCAGCAGCTCCGGGACAGCTCTTGGGGCCAACGTCCTGACTTTC. This translates into CASSSGTALGANVLTF.

V is TRBV20-1 and J is TRBJ2-1; no firm D call. There are 11 residues in the CDR3. V gave up 5 bases and J gave up 12 bases, with 14 bases separating them. The germline gives CDR1 DFQATT, CDR2 SNEGSKA (reference sequence). The DNA for the CDR3 is TGCAGTGCTCCCCATAATGGTGGGCAGTTCTTC. As protein: CSAPHNGGQFF.

The J gene is TRBJ2-3, the V gene TRBV9, with unresolved D. Germline loops: CDR1 SGDLS, CDR2 YYNGEE. V shed 3 bases and J shed 8 bases, with 10 bases lying between them. The CDR3 is 12 residues long. CDR3 sequence (DNA): TGTGCCAGCAGCGGTGACTCAGGTACGCAGTATTTT. The encoded protein is CASSGDSGTQYF.

V and J are TRBV7-3 and TRBJ2-3, with D unclear. CDR1 is SGHTA and CDR2 is FQGTGA in the germline V gene. The CDR3 contains 15 residues. The V gene lost 3 bases and the J gene lost 4 bases, with 14 bases spanning the gap. In DNA, the CDR3 is TGTGCCAGCAGCTTTCGTGAGTCTGGCCCAGATACGCAGTATTTT. It yields the protein CASSFRESGPDTQYF.

This chain uses TRBV6-5 with TRBJ1-2; maybe TRBD1 (5 bases). CDR1 and CDR2 (germline): MNHEY, SVGAGI. V dropped 2 bases and J dropped 8 bases, with 12 bases sitting between them. This CDR3 comprises 13 residues. CDR3 protein: CASSYGADDGYTF. DNA of the CDR3: TGTGCCAGCAGTTACGGGGCAGATGACGGCTACACCTTC.

This chain joins TRBV9 and TRBJ1-1; TRBD1 agrees at 8 bases. The germline V gene has CDR1 SGDLS and CDR2 YYNGEE. The CDR3 is made up of 15 amino acids. V lost 0 bases to trimming and J lost 3 bases; unmatched junction nucleotides: 4. CDR3 nucleotide sequence: TGTGCCAGCAGCGTAGTAGGACAGGGTGACACTGAAGCTTTCTTT. Translation gives CASSVVGQGDTEAFF.